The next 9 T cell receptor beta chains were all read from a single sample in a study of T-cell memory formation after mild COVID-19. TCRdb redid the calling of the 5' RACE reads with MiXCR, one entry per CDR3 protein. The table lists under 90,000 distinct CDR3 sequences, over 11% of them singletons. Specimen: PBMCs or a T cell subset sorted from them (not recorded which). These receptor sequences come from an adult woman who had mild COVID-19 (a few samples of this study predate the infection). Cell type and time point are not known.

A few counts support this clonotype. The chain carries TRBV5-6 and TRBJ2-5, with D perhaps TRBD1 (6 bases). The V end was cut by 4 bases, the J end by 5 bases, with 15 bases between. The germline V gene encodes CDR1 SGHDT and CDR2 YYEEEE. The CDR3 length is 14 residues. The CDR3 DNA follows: TGTGCCAGCAGCCCCCTGGGGGCCGGGGAGACCCAGTACTTC. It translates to CASSPLGAGETQYF.

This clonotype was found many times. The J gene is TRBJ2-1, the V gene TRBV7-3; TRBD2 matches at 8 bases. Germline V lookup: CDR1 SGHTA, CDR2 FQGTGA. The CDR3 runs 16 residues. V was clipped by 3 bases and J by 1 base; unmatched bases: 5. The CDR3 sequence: CASSLGASGSYNEQFF. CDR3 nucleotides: TGTGCCAGCAGCTTGGGAGCTAGCGGGTCCTACAATGAGCAGTTCTTC.

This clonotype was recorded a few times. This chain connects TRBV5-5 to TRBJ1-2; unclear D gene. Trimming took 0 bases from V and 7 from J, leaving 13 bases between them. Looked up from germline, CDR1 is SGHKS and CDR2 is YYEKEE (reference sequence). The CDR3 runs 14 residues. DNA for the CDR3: TGTGCCAGCAGCTTGGCGTCAGGATCGTTTGGCTACACCTTC. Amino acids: CASSLASGSFGYTF.

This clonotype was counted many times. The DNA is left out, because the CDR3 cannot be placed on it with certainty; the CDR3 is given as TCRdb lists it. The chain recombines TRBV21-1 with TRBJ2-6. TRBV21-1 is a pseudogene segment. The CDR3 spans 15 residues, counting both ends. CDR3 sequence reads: CASSNVGAGANVLTF.

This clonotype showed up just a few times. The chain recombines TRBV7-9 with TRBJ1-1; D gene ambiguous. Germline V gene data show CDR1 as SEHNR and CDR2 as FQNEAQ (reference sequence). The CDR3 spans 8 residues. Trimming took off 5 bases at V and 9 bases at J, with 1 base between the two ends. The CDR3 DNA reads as TGTGCCAGCAGCCAAGCTTTCTTT. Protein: CASSQAFF.

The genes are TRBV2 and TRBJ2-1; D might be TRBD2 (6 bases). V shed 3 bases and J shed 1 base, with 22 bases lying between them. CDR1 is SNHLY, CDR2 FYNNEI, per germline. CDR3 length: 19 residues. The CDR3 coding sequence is TGTGCCAGCAGTGATGTGGCGGGGTGGTCCCCGGCGTCCTACAATGAGCAGTTCTTC. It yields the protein CASSDVAGWSPASYNEQFF.

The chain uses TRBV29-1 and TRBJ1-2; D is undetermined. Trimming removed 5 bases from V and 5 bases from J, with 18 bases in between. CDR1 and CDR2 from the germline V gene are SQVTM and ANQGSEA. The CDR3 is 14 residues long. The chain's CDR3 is CSVLVPGGSYGYTF. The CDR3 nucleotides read TGCAGCGTTCTTGTTCCGGGCGGGTCGTATGGCTACACCTTC. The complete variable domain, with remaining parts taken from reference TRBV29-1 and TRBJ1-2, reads SAVISQKPSRDICQRGTSLTIQCQVDSQVTMMFWYRQQPGQSLTLIATANQGSEATYESGFVIDKFPISRPNLTFSTLTVSNMSPEDSSIYLCSVLVPGGSYGYTFGSGTRLTVV.

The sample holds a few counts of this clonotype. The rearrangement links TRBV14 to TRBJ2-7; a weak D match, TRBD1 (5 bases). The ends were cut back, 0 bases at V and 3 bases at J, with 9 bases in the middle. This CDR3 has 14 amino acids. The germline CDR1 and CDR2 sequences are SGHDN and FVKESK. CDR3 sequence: CASSQDGHFYEQYF. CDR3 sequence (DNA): TGTGCCAGCAGCCAAGATGGACATTTCTACGAGCAGTACTTC.

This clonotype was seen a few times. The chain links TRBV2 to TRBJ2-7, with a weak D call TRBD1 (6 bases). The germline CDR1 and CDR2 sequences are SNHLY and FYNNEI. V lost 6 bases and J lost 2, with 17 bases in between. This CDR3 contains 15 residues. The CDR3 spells CASRTGTSLAYEQYF. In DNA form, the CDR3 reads TGTGCCAGCAGGACCGGGACATCTTTAGCCTACGAGCAGTACTTC.